This T cell receptor beta chain derives from a study of neurological immune-mediated disorders. General study points: Grouping of repertoires by phylogeny put those of 18 of 34 multiple sclerosis patients into a single related-CDR3 cluster, a possible signature. The expanded clones of different subjects shared no CDR3 amino acid sequences (suggesting private repertoires in all groups). Expansion of TCR clones was greatest in HTLV-1-associated myelopathy and smallest in multiple sclerosis, where it fell below that of healthy controls.

The V and J ends lost 0 bases and 8 bases respectively, with 7 bases between them. CDR1 is MGHDK, CDR2 SYGVNS, per germline. This CDR3 has 12 residues. This clonotype was detected ten times or more. What it recognizes is unknown. Every sequencing run produced over 190 million TCR-beta sequences that came from 15-18 subjects. TCRdb itself ran the 5' RACE reads through MiXCR, one entry per CDR3 protein. The table shows roughly 46,000 distinct CDR3 sequences, with about 2% occurring only once. Source material: PBMCs. The receptor was isolated from a woman between 40 and 55 years old with multiple sclerosis. This chain links TRBV25-1 with TRBJ1-2; D is possibly TRBD1 (5 bases). CDR3 DNA: TGTGCCAGCAGTGAATACCCAGGGGGCTACACCTTC. This translates into CASSEYPGGYTF.